These 27 T cell receptor beta chains originate from one sample sequenced in a study of CD8+CD57+ T cells in acquired aplastic anemia. Only patients with CD8+CD57+ cell expansion on flow cytometry were chosen for sequencing. Genomic DNA was employed as the template in profiling TCR beta VDJ and CDR3. TCRdb independently ran MiXCR on the reads; one entry per CDR3 protein. The data contain 150,000 or so distinct CDR3 sequences, roughly 43% of them singletons. The specimen sequenced was sorted CD4+, CD8+, or CD8+CD57+ T cells (not recorded which) from PBMCs. These TCRs come from a human donor with aplastic anemia.

This clonotype was picked up a small number of times. The V gene is TRBV5-4, the J gene TRBJ2-3; TRBD2 aligns across 9 bases. Germline values: CDR1 SGHNT, CDR2 YYREEE (reference sequence). The CDR3 spans 13 residues. V was clipped by 9 bases and J by 6 bases; unmatched bases: 8. The CDR3 DNA is TGTGCCACCACACTAGCGGGTGGGGATACGCAGTATTTT. Translating it yields CATTLAGGDTQYF.

To note about this clonotype: The junction departs from germline at one end; a sequencing error may be responsible. The chain links TRBV2 to TRBJ2-3; 10 bases are a match to TRBD2. CDR1 and CDR2 (germline): SNHLY, FYNNEI. CDR3 length: 14 amino acids. The DNA for the CDR3 is TGTGCAAGCAGTGAAGGGACTAGCGCAGATACGCAGTATTTT. This translates into CASSEGTSADTQYF.

This clonotype was found many times. The chain is built from TRBV7-8 and TRBJ2-3; D ambiguous. Trimming removed 5 bases at V and 4 bases at J, with 10 bases between. In germline, CDR1 is SGHVS, CDR2 FQNEAQ. This CDR3 is built from 13 residues. The CDR3, as DNA: TGTGCCAGCAGCCGGAACGGCCCAGATACGCAGTATTTT. Its protein is CASSRNGPDTQYF.

Notes on this clonotype: A much larger clone is a single base away; this may be a read error. This chain joins TRBV25-1 and TRBJ1-1; D is uncertain. In germline, CDR1 is MGHDK, CDR2 SYGVNS. The V gene lost 5 bases and the J gene lost 1 base, with 11 bases spanning the gap. This CDR3 contains 14 residues. CDR3 sequence (DNA): TGTGCCAGCAGTCTTACGACAAGGAACACTGAAGCTTTCTTT. Its translation: CASSLTTRNTEAFF.

The sample holds one count of this clonotype. The J gene is TRBJ2-2, the V gene TRBV24-1; the D is unclear. V lost 5 bases and J 2 bases, leaving 8 bases between the germline ends. The CDR3 consists of 14 residues. From germline, CDR1 is KGHDR and CDR2 SFDVKD. CDR3: CATSGRVNTGELFF. The CDR3 coding sequence is TGTGCCACCAGTGGGAGAGTAAACACCGGGGAGCTGTTTTTT.

The table lists this clonotype with many counts. The rearrangement joins TRBV5-6 to TRBJ1-1; D might be TRBD1 (6 bases). Trimming took 4 bases from V and 6 from J, leaving 13 bases between them. The CDR3 sequence is 13 residues long. Germline V CDR1 and CDR2: SGHDT, YYEEEE. CDR3 sequence: CASSDGEGAEAFF. DNA of the CDR3: TGTGCCAGCAGCGACGGGGAGGGGGCTGAAGCTTTCTTT.

This clonotype was seen at least ten times. J is TRBJ2-7 and V is TRBV19, with 8 bases fitting TRBD1. The CDR3 covers 16 residues. J lost 2 bases, V lost 1 base, and 7 bases had no gene match. Germline V CDR1 and CDR2: LNHDA, SQIVND (reference sequence). The CDR3 nucleotides are TGTGCCAGTAGTATAGCCGCGCAGGGGGCAGCCTACGAGCAGTACTTC. This codes for CASSIAAQGAAYEQYF.

The V gene is TRBV4-3, the J gene TRBJ2-1, with 11 bases that match TRBD2. V was pared by 4 bases and J by 7 bases, with 9 bases of the junction left unmatched. Germline V gene sequence: CDR1 LGHNA, CDR2 YSLEER. This CDR3 comprises 16 residues. The CDR3 protein is CASSREVAGGFNEQFF. As DNA, the CDR3 is TGCGCCAGCAGCCGGGAAGTAGCGGGGGGGTTTAATGAGCAGTTCTTC.

The chain couples TRBV19 to TRBJ2-3; D tentatively fits TRBD1 or TRBD2 (6 bases each). This CDR3 has 15 amino acids. Germline CDR1 is LNHDA and CDR2 is SQIVND (reference sequence). V lost 1 base to trimming and J lost 2 bases, with 10 bases between them. The chain's CDR3 is CASSIAGANTDTQYF. CDR3 coding DNA: TGTGCCAGTAGTATAGCGGGGGCAAACACAGATACGCAGTATTTT.

This clonotype was seen at least ten times. The chain joins TRBV5-1 to TRBJ2-3; 11 nucleotides agree with TRBD2. After removal of 3 bases from V and 5 bases from J, the junction contained 2 bases not matched to a gene. Germline CDR1 and CDR2: SGHRS and YFSETQ. The CDR3 is 14 amino acids. The CDR3 sequence is CASSSTSGGDTQYF. In DNA, the CDR3 is TGCGCCAGCAGCTCAACTAGCGGGGGAGATACGCAGTATTTT.

This clonotype was seen many times. The CDR3 nucleotides read TGCGCCAGCAGCCAAGAAGGGGGGGCCTATGGCTACACCTTC. It translates to CASSQEGGAYGYTF. The V call is TRBV4-3, the J call TRBJ1-2; D perhaps matches TRBD1 (6 bases). V was shortened by 0 bases and J by 4 bases, with 9 bases between the two germline ends. The CDR3 extends over 14 amino acids. CDR1 LGHNA and CDR2 YSLEER come from the germline V gene.

This clonotype has a handful of counts. The chain carries TRBV25-1 and TRBJ2-6, with D unclear. CDR3 size: 15 residues. Germline CDR1 is MGHDK and CDR2 is SYGVNS. V was trimmed by 1 base and J by 2 bases, leaving 6 bases between them. In DNA, the CDR3 is TGTGCCAGCAGTGAATCATTTGCTGGGGCCAACGTCCTGACTTTC. Its translation: CASSESFAGANVLTF.

The chain recombines TRBV2 with TRBJ2-1; 10 positions match TRBD1. V shed 1 base, J shed 9 bases, and the junction held 6 bases outside the gene matches. The germline CDR1 and CDR2 sequences are SNHLY and FYNNEI. The CDR3 is 15 residues long. The CDR3 DNA reads as TGTGCCAGCAGTGAAGGGGACAGGGGCGCGGGTGAGCAGTTCTTC. It translates to CASSEGDRGAGEQFF.

This clonotype was observed at least ten times. This chain joins TRBV9 and TRBJ2-7, with 9 bases identical to TRBD2. This CDR3 contains 20 residues. CDR1 SGDLS and CDR2 YYNGEE come from the germline V gene. J lost 2 bases, V lost 0 bases, and 18 bases had no gene match. The CDR3 sequence is CASSVGPSGRGGNVAYEQYF. For the CDR3, the DNA is TGTGCCAGCAGCGTAGGCCCTTCCGGGCGGGGGGGTAATGTAGCCTACGAGCAGTACTTC.

The chain employs TRBV19 and TRBJ1-2; 8 bases map to TRBD1. CDR3 length equals 11 residues. The trim removed 4 bases at V and 12 bases at J, leaving 4 bases unmatched. Germline CDR1 and CDR2: LNHDA and SQIVND (reference sequence). The CDR3 region is CASSNRTGNTF. The CDR3 DNA reads as TGTGCCAGTAGTAACAGGACAGGGAACACCTTC.

This clonotype was seen many times. The chain carries TRBV19 and TRBJ2-1, with D possibly called TRBD1 or TRBD2 (6 bases each). The length of the CDR3 is 15 residues. Trimming cost V 7 bases and J 5 bases, with 18 bases left between them. Germline-derived CDR1 and CDR2 are LNHDA and SQIVND (reference sequence). The CDR3 reads CASTGVGGPNNEQFF. The CDR3 bases are TGTGCCAGTACGGGGGTGGGGGGCCCCAACAATGAGCAGTTCTTC.

This clonotype was observed many times. Written as DNA, the CDR3 is TGTGCCAGTAGTCCAACAGGGATCCAAGAGACCCAGTACTTC. This sequence encodes CASSPTGIQETQYF. The genes are TRBV19 and TRBJ2-5; D possibly corresponds to TRBD1 (6 bases). Germline CDR1 LNHDA, CDR2 SQIVND (reference sequence). This CDR3 has 14 amino acids. With 5 bases removed from V and 1 base from J, the gap between germline ends came to 11 bases.

This clonotype was detected only a few times. A much larger clone differs by one base, so this may be a read error. The chain carries TRBV5-1 and TRBJ2-3; no clear D gene. This CDR3 region has 15 residues. CDR1 and CDR2 from the germline V gene are SGHRS and YFSETQ. The CDR3, as DNA: TGCGCCAGCGGCTTGGGTAGGGTAAGCGCAGATACGCAGTATTTT. Translating gives CASGLGRVSADTQYF.

Turning to this clonotype: It may be a read error: a sequence one base away is much more abundant. The conserved closing phenylalanine or tryptophan is absent in this CDR3, likely reflecting a read error. The J gene is TRBJ1-2, the V gene TRBV20-1, with 9 nucleotides matching TRBD1. The CDR3 covers 18 residues. The ends lost 1 base at V and 4 bases at J; junction bases unmatched: 16. CDR1 is DFQATT, CDR2 SNEGSKA, per germline (reference sequence). DNA for the CDR3: TGCAGTGCTAGAGCCCCCGGGACAGGGTACCTATCTCCCTATGGCTACACCCTC. Translating it yields CSARAPGTGYLSPYGYTL.

This clonotype was counted many times. The chain recombines TRBV19 with TRBJ2-5; 8 bases map to TRBD2. The CDR3 sequence is 19 residues long. Germline trimming cut 6 bases from V and 1 base from J; bases unmatched to any gene: 19. Germline V CDR1 and CDR2: LNHDA, SQIVND (reference sequence). CDR3 sequence reads: CASSGSWLAGGAIQETQYF. In DNA, the CDR3 is TGTGCCAGTAGCGGGTCGTGGCTAGCGGGTGGAGCGATCCAAGAGACCCAGTACTTC.

This clonotype was counted a single time. The rearrangement uses TRBV29-1 and TRBJ2-1, with D possibly being TRBD1 or TRBD2 (5 bases each). From germline, CDR1 is SQVTM and CDR2 ANQGSEA. This CDR3 is 14 amino acids long. V was shortened by 7 bases and J by 0 bases, with 13 bases between the two germline ends. The CDR3 coding sequence is TGCAGCGGTCGGGACGGTAGCTCCTACAATGAGCAGTTCTTC. Residues: CSGRDGSSYNEQFF.

This clonotype was detected ten times or more. CDR3 DNA: TGCAGTGCTAGATTTCCTTCTATTAACACTGAAGCTTTCTTT. This gives the protein CSARFPSINTEAFF. J is TRBJ1-1 and V is TRBV20-1; D unresolved. The germline V gene has CDR1 DFQATT and CDR2 SNEGSKA (reference sequence). This CDR3 spans 14 amino acids. Trimming shortened V by 2 bases and J by 2 bases, and 12 bases separated the two germline ends.

A word on this clonotype: A read error is possible here, since a much larger clone lies one base away. The rearrangement links TRBV24-1 to TRBJ1-6, with TRBD1 matching over 10 bases. The CDR3 is 14 amino acids. Germline V gene sequence: CDR1 KGHDR, CDR2 SFDVKD. Germline trimming cut 7 bases from V and 14 bases from J; bases unmatched to any gene: 10. CDR3 region: CATRLGTGAVALHF. The CDR3 region has the DNA TGTGCCACCAGGCTTGGGACAGGGGCCGTCGCCCTCCACTTT.

This clonotype was seen more than once but under ten times. The V gene is TRBV30, the J gene TRBJ1-1; unclear D gene. The germline V gene has CDR1 GTSNPN and CDR2 SVGIG (reference sequence). The CDR3 is 11 residues long. Trimming removed 1 base from V and 11 bases from J, with 11 bases in between. CDR3 DNA sequence: TGTGCCTGGAGTGAGGGTGAAGTGGCTTTCTTT. It yields the protein CAWSEGEVAFF.

This clonotype was recorded a few times. The rearrangement joins TRBV7-2 to TRBJ1-6; maybe TRBD1 (5 bases). Trimming left V 3 bases short and J 7 bases short, with 13 bases between. CDR1 and CDR2 from the germline V gene are SGHTA and FQGNSA. CDR3 size: 15 residues. The CDR3 region is CASSLQGLFNSPLHF. For the CDR3, the DNA is TGTGCCAGCAGCTTGCAGGGACTGTTCAATTCACCCCTCCACTTT.

This clonotype occurred many times. This rearrangement joins TRBV7-8 to TRBJ1-1; the D is unclear. From germline, CDR1 is SGHVS and CDR2 FQNEAQ. The CDR3 contains 12 residues. V was cut by 2 bases and J by 5 bases, with 6 bases left in between. For the CDR3, the DNA is TGTGCCAGCAGCTTACGCGGGACTGAAGCTTTCTTT. This sequence encodes CASSLRGTEAFF.

This clonotype came up many times. The chain employs TRBV4-1 and TRBJ2-7; no definite D call. V dropped 1 base and J dropped 7 bases, with 20 bases sitting between them. The CDR3 covers 16 residues. Per the germline V gene, CDR1 is MGHRA and CDR2 is YSYEKL. CDR3 bases: TGCGCCAGCAGCCAAGTCGATATGGGGTTCACGCAGGAGCAGTACTTC. Translated: CASSQVDMGFTQEQYF.